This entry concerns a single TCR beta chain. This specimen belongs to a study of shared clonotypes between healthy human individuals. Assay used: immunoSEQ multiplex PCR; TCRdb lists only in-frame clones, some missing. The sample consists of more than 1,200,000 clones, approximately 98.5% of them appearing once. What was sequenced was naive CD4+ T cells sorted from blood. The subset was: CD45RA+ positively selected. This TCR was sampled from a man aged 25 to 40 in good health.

Written as DNA, the CDR3 is TGTGCCAGCAGCCGCCAGCGGGCCTCCTACGAGCAGTACTTC. Its protein is CASSRQRASYEQYF. V gene TRBV7-2 combines with J gene TRBJ2-7; perhaps TRBD2 as D (6 bases). Trimming shortened V by 5 bases and J by 0 bases, and 11 bases separated the two germline ends. The CDR3 contains 14 residues. Germline CDR1 reads SGHTA; CDR2 reads FQGNSA.